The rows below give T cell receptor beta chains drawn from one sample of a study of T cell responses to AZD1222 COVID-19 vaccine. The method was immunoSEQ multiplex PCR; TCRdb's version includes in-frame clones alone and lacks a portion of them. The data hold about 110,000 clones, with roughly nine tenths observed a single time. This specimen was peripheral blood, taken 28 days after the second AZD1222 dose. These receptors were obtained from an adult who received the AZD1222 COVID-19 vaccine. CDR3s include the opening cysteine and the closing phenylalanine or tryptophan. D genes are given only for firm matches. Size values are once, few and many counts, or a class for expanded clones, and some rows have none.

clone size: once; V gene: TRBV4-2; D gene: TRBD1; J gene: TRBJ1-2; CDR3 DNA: TGTGCCAGCAGCCAAGACAGGGGGCCTAACTATGGCTACACCTTC; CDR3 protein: CASSQDRGPNYGYTF
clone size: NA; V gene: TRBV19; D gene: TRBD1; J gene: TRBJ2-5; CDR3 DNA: TGTGCCAGTAGTATAGTTACAGGGGGCTCAGAGACCCAGTACTTC; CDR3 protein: CASSIVTGGSETQYF
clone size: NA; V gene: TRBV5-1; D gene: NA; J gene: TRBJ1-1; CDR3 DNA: TGCGCCAGCAGCTTGGCTGTCAACACTGAAGCTTTCTTT; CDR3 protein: CASSLAVNTEAFF
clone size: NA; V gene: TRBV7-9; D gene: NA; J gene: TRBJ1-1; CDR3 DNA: TGTGCCAGCAGTTTAGGGGGGACCTATAACACTGAAGCTTTCTTT; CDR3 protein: CASSLGGTYNTEAFF
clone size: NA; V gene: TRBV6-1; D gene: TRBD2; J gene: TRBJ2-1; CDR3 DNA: TGTGCCAGCAGTGGAGCTAGCGGGTTTAGAAGCTCCTACAATGAGCAGTTCTTC; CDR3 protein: CASSGASGFRSSYNEQFF
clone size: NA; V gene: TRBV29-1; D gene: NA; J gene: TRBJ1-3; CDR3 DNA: TGCAGCGTTGTCTCCCCGATCTCTGGAAACACCATATATTTT; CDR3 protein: CSVVSPISGNTIYF
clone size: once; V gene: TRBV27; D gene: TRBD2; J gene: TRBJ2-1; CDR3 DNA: TGTGCCAGCAGTTTAGCGGGAGGCCGGCCGGTCTTC; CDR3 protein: CASSLAGGRPVF
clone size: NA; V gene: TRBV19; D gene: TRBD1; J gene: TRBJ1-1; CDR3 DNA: TGTGCCAGTAGTGCGGGACAGGGATTTTCTGAAGCTTTCTTT; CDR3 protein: CASSAGQGFSEAFF
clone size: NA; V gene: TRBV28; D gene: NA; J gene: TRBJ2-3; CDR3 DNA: TGTGCCAGCAGTCTACCGGGACTGGATCAATTGAAGTATTTT; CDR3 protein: CASSLPGLDQLKYF
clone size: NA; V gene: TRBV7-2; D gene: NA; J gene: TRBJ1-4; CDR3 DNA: TGTGCCAGCAGCTTAGAGGTTTCAGCTTATGAAAAACTGTTTTTT; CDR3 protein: CASSLEVSAYEKLFF
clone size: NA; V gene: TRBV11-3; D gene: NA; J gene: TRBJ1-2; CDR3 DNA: TGTGCCAGCCCAAGGAGTGGCTACACCTTC; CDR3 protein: CASPRSGYTF
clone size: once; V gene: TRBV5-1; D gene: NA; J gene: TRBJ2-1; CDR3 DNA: TGCGCCAGCAGCTTAGGGATCTCCCCCACCAGTGAGCAGTTCTTC; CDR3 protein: CASSLGISPTSEQFF
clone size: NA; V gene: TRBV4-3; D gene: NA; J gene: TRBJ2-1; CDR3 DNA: TGCGCCAGCAGCCAAGATAGCTACTACAATGAGCAGTTCTTC; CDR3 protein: CASSQDSYYNEQFF
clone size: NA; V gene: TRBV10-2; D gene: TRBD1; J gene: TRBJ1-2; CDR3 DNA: TGCGCCAGCAGTGAGACAGGGGGGGTCTATGGCTACACCTTC; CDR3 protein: CASSETGGVYGYTF
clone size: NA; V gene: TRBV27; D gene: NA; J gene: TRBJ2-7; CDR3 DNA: TGTGCCAGCAGTTTCAGGGGATTGGCGTCCGAGCAGTACTTC; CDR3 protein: CASSFRGLASEQYF
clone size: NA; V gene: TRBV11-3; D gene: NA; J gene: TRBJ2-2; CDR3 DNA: TGTGCCAGCAGCTTAGATTTTTGGGGGGAGCTGTTTTTT; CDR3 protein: CASSLDFWGELFF
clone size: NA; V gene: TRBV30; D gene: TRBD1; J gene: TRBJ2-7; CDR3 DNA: TGTGCCTGGAAGAGACAGGGGGTGTTGAGCTCCTACGAGCAGTACTTC; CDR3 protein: CAWKRQGVLSSYEQYF
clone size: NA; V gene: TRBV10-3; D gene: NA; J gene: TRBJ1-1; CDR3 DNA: TGTGCCATCAGGGACAGAGCCAAGAACACTGAAGCTTTCTTT; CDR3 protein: CAIRDRAKNTEAFF
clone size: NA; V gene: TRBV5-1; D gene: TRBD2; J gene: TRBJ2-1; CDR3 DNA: TGCGCCAGCAGCCTAAGACTAGCGGGAGGCACCTACAATGAGCAGTTCTTC; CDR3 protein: CASSLRLAGGTYNEQFF
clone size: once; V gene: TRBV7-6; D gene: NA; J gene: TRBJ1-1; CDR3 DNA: TGTGCCAGCAGCTTAGGACACCCGGAGGGTATGAACACTGAAGCTTTCTTT; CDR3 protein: CASSLGHPEGMNTEAFF
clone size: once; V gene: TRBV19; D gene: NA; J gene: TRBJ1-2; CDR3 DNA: TGTGCCAGTAGTTTGGCAACTTGGGACTATGGCTACACCTTC; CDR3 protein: CASSLATWDYGYTF
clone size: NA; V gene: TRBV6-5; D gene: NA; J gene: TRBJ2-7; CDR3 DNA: TGTGCCAGCAACACACAGGGGACTCCCTCCTACGAGCAGTACTTC; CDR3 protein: CASNTQGTPSYEQYF
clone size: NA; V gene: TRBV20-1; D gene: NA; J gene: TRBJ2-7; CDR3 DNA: TGCAGTGCTCGTGATCTTTCCTCCTACGAGCAGTACTTC; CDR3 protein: CSARDLSSYEQYF
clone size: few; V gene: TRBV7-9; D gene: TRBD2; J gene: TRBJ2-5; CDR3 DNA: TGTGCCAGCAGCTTGCCCGGGGGGCAAGAGACCCAGTACTTC; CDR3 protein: CASSLPGGQETQYF
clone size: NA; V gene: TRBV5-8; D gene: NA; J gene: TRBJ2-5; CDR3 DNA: TGTGCCAGCAGCTTTGACATTCAAGAGACCCAGTACTTC; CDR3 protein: CASSFDIQETQYF
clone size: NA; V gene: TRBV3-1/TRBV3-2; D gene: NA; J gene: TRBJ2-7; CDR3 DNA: TGTGCCAGCAGCCAAGCCGTATCCTTTAGCTACGAGCAGTACTTC; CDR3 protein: CASSQAVSFSYEQYF
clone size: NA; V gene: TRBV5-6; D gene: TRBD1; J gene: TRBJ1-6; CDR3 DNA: TGTGCCAGCAGCTACTATTTGGGACAGGGGATTTCACCCCTCCACTTT; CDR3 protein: CASSYYLGQGISPLHF
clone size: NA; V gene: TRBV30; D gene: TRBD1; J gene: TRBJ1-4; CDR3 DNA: TGTGCCTGGAGTGTATCAGGGGGGGAAAAACTGTTTTTT; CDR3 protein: CAWSVSGGEKLFF
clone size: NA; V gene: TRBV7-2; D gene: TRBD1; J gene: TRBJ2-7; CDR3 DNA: TGTGCCAGCAGCGCCCAATCCGGGACAGGGAGGAACGAGCAGTACTTC; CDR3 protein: CASSAQSGTGRNEQYF
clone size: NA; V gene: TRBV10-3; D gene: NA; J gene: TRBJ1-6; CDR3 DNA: TGTGCCATCACCTCGGAGAGGGGGAATTCACCCCTCCACTTT; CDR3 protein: CAITSERGNSPLHF
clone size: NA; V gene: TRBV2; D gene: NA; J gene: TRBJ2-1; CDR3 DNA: TGTGCCAGCAGTGCGGGACGAAGACTTTACTACAATGAGCAGTTCTTC; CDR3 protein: CASSAGRRLYYNEQFF
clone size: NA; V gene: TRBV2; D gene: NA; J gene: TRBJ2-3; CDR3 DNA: TGTGCCAGCAGGCCTGACTCGGCAGATACGCAGTATTTT; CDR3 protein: CASRPDSADTQYF
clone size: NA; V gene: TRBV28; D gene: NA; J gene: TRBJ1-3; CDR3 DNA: TGTGCCAGCAGTAACCGCGGACACCCCTCTGGAAACACCATATATTTT; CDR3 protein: CASSNRGHPSGNTIYF
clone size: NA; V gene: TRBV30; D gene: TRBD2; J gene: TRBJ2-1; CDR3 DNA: TGTGCCTGGAGTATTAGCGGGAGAAGTTGGGCCAATGAGCAGTTCTTC; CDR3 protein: CAWSISGRSWANEQFF
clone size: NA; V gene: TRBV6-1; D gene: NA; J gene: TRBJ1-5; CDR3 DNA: TGTGCCAGCAGTGATTCATTAGGGGCCAATCAGCCCCAGCATTTT; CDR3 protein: CASSDSLGANQPQHF
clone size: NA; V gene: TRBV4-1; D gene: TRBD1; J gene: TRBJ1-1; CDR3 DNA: TGCGCCAGCAGCCTAAGGGACAGATACACTGAAGCTTTCTTT; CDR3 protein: CASSLRDRYTEAFF
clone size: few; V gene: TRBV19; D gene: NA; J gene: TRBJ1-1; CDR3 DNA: TGTGCCAGTAGTGCGGGACGGACAAACACTGAAGCTTTCTTT; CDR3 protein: CASSAGRTNTEAFF
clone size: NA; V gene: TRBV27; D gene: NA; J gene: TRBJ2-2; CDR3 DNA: TGTGCCAGCAAAAAAATCAACACCGGGGAGCTGTTTTTT; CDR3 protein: CASKKINTGELFF
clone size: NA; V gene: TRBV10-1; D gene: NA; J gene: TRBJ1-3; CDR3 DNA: TGCGCCCAGGACGGCAGGGGAAATTTAGTTGGAAACACCATATATTTT; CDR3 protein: CAQDGRGNLVGNTIYF
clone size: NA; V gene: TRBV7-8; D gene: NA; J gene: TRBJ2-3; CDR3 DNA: TGTGCCAGCAGCTTAGTTACCGGGAGTGGGGGGGATACGCAGTATTTT; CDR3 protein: CASSLVTGSGGDTQYF
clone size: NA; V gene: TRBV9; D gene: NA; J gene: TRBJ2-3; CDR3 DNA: TGTGCCAGCAGCGCTTGGCAAAAGAGCACAGATACGCAGTATTTT; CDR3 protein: CASSAWQKSTDTQYF
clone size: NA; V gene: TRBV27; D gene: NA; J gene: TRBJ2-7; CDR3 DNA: TGTGCCAGCAGTAGCTCCCTTGACGAGCAGTACTTC; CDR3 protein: CASSSSLDEQYF